A selection of T cell receptor beta chains follows, all from one sample in a study of shared clonotypes between healthy human individuals. Method: immunoSEQ multiplex PCR; TCRdb's copy keeps in-frame clones and lacks some. The table has about 2 million clones, approximately 94% seen once. The sample taken for sequencing was naive CD8+ T cells sorted from blood. All receptors derive from a man younger than 35 in good health. Each CDR3 is given with its conserved first and last residue. Each record gives: CDR3 protein, CDR3 DNA, clone size, V gene, J gene, D gene. A D gene is named only where the DNA matches it firmly. Some rows mark clone size as missing; the rest say once, few, many or name a class of expanded clone.

CDR3: CSVVGAGEETQYF
DNA: TGCAGCGTTGTGGGGGCGGGTGAAGAGACCCAGTACTTC
size: NA
V: TRBV29-1
J: TRBJ2-5
D: NA

CDR3: CASSPMVPGTSGYNEQFF
DNA: TGCGCCAGCAGCCCTATGGTGCCCGGGACTAGCGGCTACAATGAGCAGTTCTTC
size: NA
V: TRBV4-1
J: TRBJ2-1
D: TRBD2

CDR3: CASSWDREGNTEAFF
DNA: TGTGCCAGCAGTTGGGACAGGGAGGGAAACACTGAAGCTTTCTTT
size: NA
V: TRBV6-6
J: TRBJ1-1
D: TRBD1

CDR3: CASSFPGTSGENEQFF
DNA: TGTGCCAGCAGCTTCCCCGGGACTAGCGGGGAGAATGAGCAGTTCTTC
size: NA
V: TRBV7-9
J: TRBJ2-1
D: TRBD2

CDR3: CASSVTETTGELFF
DNA: TGTGCCAGCAGTGTGACAGAGACCACCGGGGAGCTGTTTTTT
size: NA
V: TRBV25-1
J: TRBJ2-2
D: NA

CDR3: CASTGTSGGAYEQFF
DNA: TGTGCCAGCACCGGGACTAGCGGGGGGGCCTATGAGCAGTTCTTC
size: NA
V: TRBV2
J: TRBJ2-1
D: TRBD2

CDR3: CATSRDGTSGETYEQYF
DNA: TGTGCCACCAGCAGAGACGGGACTAGCGGGGAAACCTACGAGCAGTACTTC
size: NA
V: TRBV15
J: TRBJ2-7
D: TRBD2

CDR3: CASSRGVRLFSYNEQFF
DNA: TGTGCCAGCAGCAGAGGAGTCCGGTTGTTTTCCTACAATGAGCAGTTCTTC
size: NA
V: TRBV21-1
J: TRBJ2-1
D: NA

CDR3: CASSLRQGYYEQYF
DNA: TGTGCCAGCAGCCTAAGACAGGGATACTACGAGCAGTACTTC
size: NA
V: TRBV7-2
J: TRBJ2-7
D: TRBD1

CDR3: CASSREQGGRFGTIYF
DNA: TGTGCCAGCAGCCGGGAGCAGGGCGGGAGATTTGGCACCATATATTTT
size: NA
V: TRBV5-4
J: TRBJ1-3
D: NA

CDR3: CASSLGQGSSPLHF
DNA: TGTGCCAGCAGCTTGGGGCAGGGGAGTTCACCCCTCCACTTT
size: NA
V: TRBV5-5
J: TRBJ1-6
D: NA

CDR3: CASSLATWDNEQFF
DNA: TGTGCTAGCAGCTTAGCGACGTGGGATAATGAGCAGTTCTTC
size: once
V: TRBV7-7
J: TRBJ2-1
D: NA

CDR3: CASSGGDGLESLHF
DNA: TGTGCCAGCAGTGGAGGCGACGGCCTAGAGAGCCTCCACTTT
size: NA
V: TRBV2
J: TRBJ1-6
D: NA

CDR3: CASRQGNNEQFF
DNA: TGCGCCAGCAGACAGGGTAACAATGAGCAGTTCTTC
size: NA
V: TRBV5-1
J: TRBJ2-1
D: NA

CDR3: CAWSTALAGDQPQHF
DNA: TGTGCCTGGAGTACCGCCCTGGCGGGGGATCAGCCCCAGCATTTT
size: NA
V: TRBV30
J: TRBJ1-5
D: NA

CDR3: CASSLGAGSSNQPQHF
DNA: TGTGCCAGCAGCTTAGGGGCGGGGAGCAGCAATCAGCCCCAGCATTTT
size: NA
V: TRBV7-9
J: TRBJ1-5
D: NA

CDR3: CASSSGLAGSYEQYF
DNA: TGTGCCAGCAGTTCGGGACTAGCGGGAAGCTACGAGCAGTACTTC
size: NA
V: TRBV5-4
J: TRBJ2-7
D: TRBD2